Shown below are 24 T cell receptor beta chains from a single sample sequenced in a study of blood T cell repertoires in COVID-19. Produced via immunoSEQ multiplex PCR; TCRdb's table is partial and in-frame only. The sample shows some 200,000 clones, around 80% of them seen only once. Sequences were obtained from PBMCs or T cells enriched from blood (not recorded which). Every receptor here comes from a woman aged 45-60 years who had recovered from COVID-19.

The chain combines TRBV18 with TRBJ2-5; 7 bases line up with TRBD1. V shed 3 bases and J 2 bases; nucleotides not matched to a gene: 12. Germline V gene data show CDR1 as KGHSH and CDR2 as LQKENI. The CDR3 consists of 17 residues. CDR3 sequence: CASSPNFRGQAQETQYF. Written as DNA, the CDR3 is TGTGCCAGCTCACCTAATTTTCGAGGACAGGCGCAAGAGACCCAGTACTTC.

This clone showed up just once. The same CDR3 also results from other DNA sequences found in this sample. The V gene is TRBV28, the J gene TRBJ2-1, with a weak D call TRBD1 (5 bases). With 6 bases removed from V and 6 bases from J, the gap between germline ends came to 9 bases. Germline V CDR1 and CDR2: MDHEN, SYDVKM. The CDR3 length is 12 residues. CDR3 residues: CASSLRVNEQFF. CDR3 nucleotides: TGTGCCAGCAGCCTCAGGGTCAATGAGCAGTTCTTC.

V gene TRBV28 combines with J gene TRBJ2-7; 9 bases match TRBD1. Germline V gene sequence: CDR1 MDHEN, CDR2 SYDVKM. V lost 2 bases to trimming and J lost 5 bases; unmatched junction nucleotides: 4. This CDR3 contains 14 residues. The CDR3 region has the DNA TGTGCCAGCAGTTTAGGGACAGGGAGCAACGAGCAGTACTTC. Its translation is CASSLGTGSNEQYF.

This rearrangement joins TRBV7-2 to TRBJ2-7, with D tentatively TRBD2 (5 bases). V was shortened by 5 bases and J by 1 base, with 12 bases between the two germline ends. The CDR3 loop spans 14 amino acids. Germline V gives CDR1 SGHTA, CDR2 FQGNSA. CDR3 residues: CASSASGTSYEQYF. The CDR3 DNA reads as TGTGCCAGCAGCGCCAGCGGTACTTCCTACGAGCAGTACTTC. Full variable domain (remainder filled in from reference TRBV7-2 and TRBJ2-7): GAGVSQSPSNKVTEKGKDVELRCDPISGHTALYWYRQSLGQGLEFLIYFQGNSAPDKSGLPSDRFSAERTGGSVSTLTIQRTQQEDSAVYLCASSASGTSYEQYFGPGTRLTVT.

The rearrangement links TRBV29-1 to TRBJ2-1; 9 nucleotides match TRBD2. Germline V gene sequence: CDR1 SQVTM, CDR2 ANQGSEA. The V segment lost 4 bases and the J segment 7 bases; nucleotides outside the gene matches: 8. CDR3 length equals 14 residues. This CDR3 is CSVAAGGFSNEQFF. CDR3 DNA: TGCAGCGTTGCGGCGGGAGGGTTTTCGAATGAGCAGTTCTTC.

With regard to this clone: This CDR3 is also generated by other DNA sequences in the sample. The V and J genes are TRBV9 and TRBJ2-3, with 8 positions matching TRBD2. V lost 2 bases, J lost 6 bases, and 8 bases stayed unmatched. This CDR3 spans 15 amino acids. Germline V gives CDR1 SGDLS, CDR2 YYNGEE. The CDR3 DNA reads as TGTGCCAGCAGCGTCGCGGGAGGACCCGTGGATACGCAGTATTTT. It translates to CASSVAGGPVDTQYF.

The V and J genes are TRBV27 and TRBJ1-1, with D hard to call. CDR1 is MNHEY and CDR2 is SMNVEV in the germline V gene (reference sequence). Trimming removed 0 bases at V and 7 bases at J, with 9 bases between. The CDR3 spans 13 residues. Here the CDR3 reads CASSLSMPSEAFF. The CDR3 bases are TGTGCCAGCAGTTTATCGATGCCCAGTGAAGCTTTCTTT.

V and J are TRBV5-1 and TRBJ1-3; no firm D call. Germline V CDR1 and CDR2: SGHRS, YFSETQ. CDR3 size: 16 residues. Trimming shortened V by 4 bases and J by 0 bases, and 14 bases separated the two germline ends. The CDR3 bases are TGCGCCAGCAGCCCGTCGGGAAGGACCTCTGGAAACACCATATATTTT. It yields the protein CASSPSGRTSGNTIYF. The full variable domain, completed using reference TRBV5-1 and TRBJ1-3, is KAGVTQTPRYLIKTRGQQVTLSCSPISGHRSVSWYQQTPGQGLQFLFEYFSETQRNKGNFPGRFSGRQFSNSRSEMNVSTLELGDSALYLCASSPSGRTSGNTIYFGEGSWLTVV.

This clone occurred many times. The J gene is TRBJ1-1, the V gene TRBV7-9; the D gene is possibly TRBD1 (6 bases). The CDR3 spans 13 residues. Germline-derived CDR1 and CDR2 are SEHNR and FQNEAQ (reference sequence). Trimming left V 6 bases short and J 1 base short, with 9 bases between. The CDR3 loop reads CASSGQRNTEAFF. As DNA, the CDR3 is TGTGCCAGCAGTGGACAGAGGAACACTGAAGCTTTCTTT.

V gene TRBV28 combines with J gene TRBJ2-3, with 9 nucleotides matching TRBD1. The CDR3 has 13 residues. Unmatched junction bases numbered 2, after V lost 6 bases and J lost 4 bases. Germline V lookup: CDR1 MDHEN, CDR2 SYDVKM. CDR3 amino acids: CASRGTGSDTQYF. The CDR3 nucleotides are TGTGCCAGCAGAGGGACAGGGTCAGATACGCAGTATTTT.

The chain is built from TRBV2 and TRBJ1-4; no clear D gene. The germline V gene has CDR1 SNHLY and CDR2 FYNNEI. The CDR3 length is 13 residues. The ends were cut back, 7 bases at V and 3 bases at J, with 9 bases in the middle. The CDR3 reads CASTGGPNEKLFF. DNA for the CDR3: TGTGCCAGCACCGGAGGCCCTAATGAAAAACTGTTTTTT. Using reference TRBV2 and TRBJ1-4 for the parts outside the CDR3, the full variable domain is EPEVTQTPSHQVTQMGQEVILRCVPISNHLYFYWYRQILGQKVEFLVSFYNNEISEKSEIFDDQFSVERPDGSNFTLKIRSTKLEDSAMYFCASTGGPNEKLFFGSGTQLSVL.

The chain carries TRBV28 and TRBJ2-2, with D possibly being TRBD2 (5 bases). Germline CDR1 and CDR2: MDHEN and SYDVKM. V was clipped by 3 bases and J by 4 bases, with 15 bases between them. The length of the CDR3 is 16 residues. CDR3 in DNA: TGTGCCAGCAGTTTTGGGAGTCCGGCGGGCACCGGGGAGCTGTTTTTT. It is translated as CASSFGSPAGTGELFF.

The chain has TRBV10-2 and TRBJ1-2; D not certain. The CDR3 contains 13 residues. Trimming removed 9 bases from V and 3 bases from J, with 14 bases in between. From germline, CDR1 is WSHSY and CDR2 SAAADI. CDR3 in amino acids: CASAYGRDYGYTF. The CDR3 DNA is TGCGCCAGTGCATACGGGAGGGACTATGGCTACACCTTC.

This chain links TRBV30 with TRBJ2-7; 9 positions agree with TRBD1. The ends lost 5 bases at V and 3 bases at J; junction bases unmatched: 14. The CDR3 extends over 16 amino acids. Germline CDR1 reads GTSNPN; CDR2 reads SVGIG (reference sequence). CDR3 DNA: TGTGCCTGGGACCTTAGACAGGGGGAAGTCGGCTACGAGCAGTACTTC. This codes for CAWDLRQGEVGYEQYF.

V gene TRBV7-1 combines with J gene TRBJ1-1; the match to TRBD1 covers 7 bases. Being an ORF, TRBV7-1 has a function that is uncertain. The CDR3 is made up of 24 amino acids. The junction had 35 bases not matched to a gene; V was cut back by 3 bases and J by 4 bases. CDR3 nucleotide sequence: TGTGCCAGCAGCTCCCATACCCCTCCCCTGGATAGACAGGGAAGAATTCTGAGTAGCACTGAAGCTTTCTTT. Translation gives CASSSHTPPLDRQGRILSSTEAFF.

The CDR3 loop is CASKLGLAGRYNEQFF. The DNA of the CDR3 is TGTGCCAGCAAGCTGGGGCTAGCGGGTAGGTACAATGAGCAGTTCTTC. This chain joins TRBV27 and TRBJ2-1, with 8 bases matching TRBD2. The trim removed 7 bases at V and 4 bases at J, leaving 12 bases unmatched. Looked up from germline, CDR1 is MNHEY and CDR2 is SMNVEV (reference sequence). The CDR3 totals 16 residues.

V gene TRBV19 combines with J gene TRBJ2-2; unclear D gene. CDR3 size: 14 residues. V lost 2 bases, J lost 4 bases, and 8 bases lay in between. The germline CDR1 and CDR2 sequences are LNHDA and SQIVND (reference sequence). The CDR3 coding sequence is TGTGCCAGTAGTATACCATCTAGCACCGGGGAGCTGTTTTTT. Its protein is CASSIPSSTGELFF. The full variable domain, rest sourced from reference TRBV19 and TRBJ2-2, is DGGITQSPKYLFRKEGQNVTLSCEQNLNHDAMYWYRQDPGQGLRLIYYSQIVNDFQKGDIAEGYSVSREKKESFPLTVTSAQKNPTAFYLCASSIPSSTGELFFGEGSRLTVL.

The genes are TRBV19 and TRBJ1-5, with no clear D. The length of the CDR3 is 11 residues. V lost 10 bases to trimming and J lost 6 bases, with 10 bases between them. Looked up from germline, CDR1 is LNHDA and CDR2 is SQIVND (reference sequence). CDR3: CATRAGQPQHF. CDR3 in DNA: TGTGCCACGCGGGCCGGTCAGCCCCAGCATTTT.

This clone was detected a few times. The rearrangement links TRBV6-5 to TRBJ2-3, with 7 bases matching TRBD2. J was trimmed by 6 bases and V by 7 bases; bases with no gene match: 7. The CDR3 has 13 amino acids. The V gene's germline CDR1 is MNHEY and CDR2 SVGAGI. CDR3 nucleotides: TGTGCCAGCACAGCGGGACGGTGGGATACGCAGTATTTT. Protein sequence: CASTAGRWDTQYF.

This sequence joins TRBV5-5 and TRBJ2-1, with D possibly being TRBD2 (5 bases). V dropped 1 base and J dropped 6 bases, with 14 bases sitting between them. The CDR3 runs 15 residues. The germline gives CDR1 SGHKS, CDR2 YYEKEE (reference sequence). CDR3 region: CASSLLGAWSNEQFF. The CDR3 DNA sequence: TGTGCCAGCAGCTTGTTGGGAGCTTGGTCCAATGAGCAGTTCTTC.

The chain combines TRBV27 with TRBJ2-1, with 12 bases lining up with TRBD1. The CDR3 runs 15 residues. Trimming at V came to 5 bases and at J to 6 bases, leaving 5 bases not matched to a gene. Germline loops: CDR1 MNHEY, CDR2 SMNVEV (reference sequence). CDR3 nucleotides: TGTGCCAGCAGTAGACCGGGACAGGGGGCCAATGAGCAGTTCTTC. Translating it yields CASSRPGQGANEQFF.

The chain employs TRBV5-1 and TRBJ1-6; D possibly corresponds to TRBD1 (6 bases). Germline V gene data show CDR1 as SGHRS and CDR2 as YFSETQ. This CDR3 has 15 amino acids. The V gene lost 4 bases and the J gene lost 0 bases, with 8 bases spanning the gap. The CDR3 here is CASSTGSSYNSPLHF. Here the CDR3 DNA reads TGCGCCAGCAGCACAGGGAGCTCCTATAATTCACCCCTCCACTTT.

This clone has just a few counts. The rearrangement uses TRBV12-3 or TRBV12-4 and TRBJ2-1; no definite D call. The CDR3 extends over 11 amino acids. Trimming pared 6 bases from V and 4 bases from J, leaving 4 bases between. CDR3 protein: CASRRYNEQFF. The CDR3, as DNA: TGTGCCAGCAGGCGATACAATGAGCAGTTCTTC.

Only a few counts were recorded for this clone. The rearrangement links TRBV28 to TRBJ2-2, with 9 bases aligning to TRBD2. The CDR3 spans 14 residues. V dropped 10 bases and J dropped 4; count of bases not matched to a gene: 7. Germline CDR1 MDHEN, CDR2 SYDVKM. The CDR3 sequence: CATAGGGFTGELFF. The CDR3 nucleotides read TGTGCCACCGCGGGAGGGGGCTTCACCGGGGAGCTGTTTTTT.